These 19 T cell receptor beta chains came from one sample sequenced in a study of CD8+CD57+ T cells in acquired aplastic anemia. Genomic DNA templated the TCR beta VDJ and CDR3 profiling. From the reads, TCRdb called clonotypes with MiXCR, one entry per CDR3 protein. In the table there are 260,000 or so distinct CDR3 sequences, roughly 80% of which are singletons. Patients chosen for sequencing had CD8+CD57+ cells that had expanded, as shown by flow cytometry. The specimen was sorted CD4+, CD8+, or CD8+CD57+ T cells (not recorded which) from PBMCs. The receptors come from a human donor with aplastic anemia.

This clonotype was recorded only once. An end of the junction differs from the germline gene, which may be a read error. The CDR3 protein is CASSSRGTGGETQF. CDR3 DNA: TGTGCCAGCAGCTCACGCGGGACTGGGGGAGAGACCCAGTTC. The chain couples TRBV7-3 to TRBJ2-5; D is possibly TRBD2 (6 bases). The length of the CDR3 is 14 residues. Per the germline V gene, CDR1 is SGHTA and CDR2 is FQGTGA.

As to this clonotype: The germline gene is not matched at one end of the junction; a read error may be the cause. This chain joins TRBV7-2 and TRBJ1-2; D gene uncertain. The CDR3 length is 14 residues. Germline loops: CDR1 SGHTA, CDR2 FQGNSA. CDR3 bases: TGTGCCAGCAGCCTCCCAAGAGGCGCCGACTACGACAACTTC. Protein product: CASSLPRGADYDNF.

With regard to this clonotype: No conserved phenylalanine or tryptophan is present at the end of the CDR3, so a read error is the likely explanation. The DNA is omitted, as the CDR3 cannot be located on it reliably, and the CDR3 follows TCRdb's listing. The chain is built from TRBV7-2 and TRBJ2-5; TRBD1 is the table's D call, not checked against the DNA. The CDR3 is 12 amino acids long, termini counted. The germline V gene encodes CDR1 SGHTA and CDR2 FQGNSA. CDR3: CARRLTGGAQYG.

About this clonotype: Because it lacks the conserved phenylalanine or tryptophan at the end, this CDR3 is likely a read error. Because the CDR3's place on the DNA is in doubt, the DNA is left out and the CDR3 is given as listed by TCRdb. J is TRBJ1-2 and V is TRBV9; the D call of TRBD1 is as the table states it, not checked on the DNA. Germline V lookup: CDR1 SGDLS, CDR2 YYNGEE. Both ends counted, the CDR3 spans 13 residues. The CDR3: CASSGGNRQGYNI.

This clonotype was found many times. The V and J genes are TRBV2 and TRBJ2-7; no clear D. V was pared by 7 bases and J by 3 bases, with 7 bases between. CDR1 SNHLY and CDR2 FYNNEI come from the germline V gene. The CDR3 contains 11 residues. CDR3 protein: CASTPGYEQYV. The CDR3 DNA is TGTGCCAGCACCCCGGGCTACGAGCAGTACGTC.

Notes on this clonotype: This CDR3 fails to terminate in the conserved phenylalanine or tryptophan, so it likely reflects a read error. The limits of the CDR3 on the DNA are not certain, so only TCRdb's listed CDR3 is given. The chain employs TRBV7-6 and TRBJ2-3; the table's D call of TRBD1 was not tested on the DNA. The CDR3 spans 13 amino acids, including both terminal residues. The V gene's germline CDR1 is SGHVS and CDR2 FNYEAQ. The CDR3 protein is CASSLTPYNSQLH.

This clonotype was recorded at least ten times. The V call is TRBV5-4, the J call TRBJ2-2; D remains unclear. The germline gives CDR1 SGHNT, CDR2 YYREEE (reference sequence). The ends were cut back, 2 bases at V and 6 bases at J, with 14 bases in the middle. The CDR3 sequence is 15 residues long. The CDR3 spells CASSFPSEQSGELFF. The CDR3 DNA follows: TGTGCCAGCAGCTTTCCCTCGGAGCAGTCCGGGGAGCTGTTTTTT.

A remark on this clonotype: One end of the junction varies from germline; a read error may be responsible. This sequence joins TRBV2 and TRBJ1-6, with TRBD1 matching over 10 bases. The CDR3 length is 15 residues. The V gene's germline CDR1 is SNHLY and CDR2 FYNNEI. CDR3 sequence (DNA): TGCGCCAGCAACAGGGACAGGGGCTACAATTCACCCCTCCACTTT. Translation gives CASNRDRGYNSPLHF.

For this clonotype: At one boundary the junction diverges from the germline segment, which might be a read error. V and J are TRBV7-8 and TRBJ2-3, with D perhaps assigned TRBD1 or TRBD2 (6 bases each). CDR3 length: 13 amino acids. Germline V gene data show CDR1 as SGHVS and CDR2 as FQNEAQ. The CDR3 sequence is CASSDGGRDEPQF. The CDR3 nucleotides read TGTGCCAGCAGCGACGGGGGCAGAGACGAGCCGCAGTTT.

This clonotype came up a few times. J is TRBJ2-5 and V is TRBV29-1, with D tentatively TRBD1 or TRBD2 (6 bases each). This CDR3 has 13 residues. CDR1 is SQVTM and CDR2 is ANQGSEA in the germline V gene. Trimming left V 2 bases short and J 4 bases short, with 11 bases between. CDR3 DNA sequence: TGCAGCGTTGAACGGGGGCGAGCAGAGACCCAGTACTTC. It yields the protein CSVERGRAETQYF.

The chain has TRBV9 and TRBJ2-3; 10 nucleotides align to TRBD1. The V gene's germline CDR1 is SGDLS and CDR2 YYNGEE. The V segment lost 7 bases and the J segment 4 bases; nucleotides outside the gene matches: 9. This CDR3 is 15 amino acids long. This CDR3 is CASGDRGREADTQYF. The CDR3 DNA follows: TGTGCCAGCGGAGACAGGGGGCGCGAGGCAGATACGCAGTATTTT.

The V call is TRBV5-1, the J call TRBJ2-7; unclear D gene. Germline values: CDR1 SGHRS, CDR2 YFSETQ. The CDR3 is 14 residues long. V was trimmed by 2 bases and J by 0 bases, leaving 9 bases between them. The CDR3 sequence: CASSFNGYSYEQYF. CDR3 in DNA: TGCGCCAGCAGCTTTAACGGTTACTCCTACGAGCAGTACTTC.

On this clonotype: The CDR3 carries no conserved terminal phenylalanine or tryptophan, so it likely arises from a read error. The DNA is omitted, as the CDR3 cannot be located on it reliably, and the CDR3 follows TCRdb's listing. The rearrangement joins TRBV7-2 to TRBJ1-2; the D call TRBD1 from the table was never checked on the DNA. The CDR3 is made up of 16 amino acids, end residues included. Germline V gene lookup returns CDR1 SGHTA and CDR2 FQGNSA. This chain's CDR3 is CASSRTGTESYLGSTC.

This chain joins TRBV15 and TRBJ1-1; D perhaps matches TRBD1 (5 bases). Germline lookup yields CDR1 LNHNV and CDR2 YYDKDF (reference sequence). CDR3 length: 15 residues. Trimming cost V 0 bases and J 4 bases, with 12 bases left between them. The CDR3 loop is CATSRDARVSTEAFF. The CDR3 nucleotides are TGTGCCACCAGCAGAGATGCCAGGGTGAGCACTGAAGCTTTCTTT. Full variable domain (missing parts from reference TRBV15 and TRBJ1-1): DAMVIQNPRYQVTQFGKPVTLSCSQTLNHNVMYWYQQKSSQAPKLLFHYYDKDFNNEADTPDNFQSRRPNTSFCFLDIRSPGLGDTAMYLCATSRDARVSTEAFFGQGTRLTVV.

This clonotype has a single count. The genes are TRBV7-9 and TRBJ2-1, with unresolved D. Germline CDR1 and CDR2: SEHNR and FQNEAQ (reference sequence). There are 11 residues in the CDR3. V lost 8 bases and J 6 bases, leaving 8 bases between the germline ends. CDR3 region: CASGFGNEQFF. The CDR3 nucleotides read TGTGCCAGCGGGTTCGGCAATGAGCAGTTCTTC.

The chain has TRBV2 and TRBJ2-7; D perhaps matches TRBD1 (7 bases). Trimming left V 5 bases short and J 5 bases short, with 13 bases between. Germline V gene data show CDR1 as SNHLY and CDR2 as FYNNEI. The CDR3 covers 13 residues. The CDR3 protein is CASSPSGGNEQYF. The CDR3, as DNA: TGTGCCAGCAGTCCGTCAGGGGGGAACGAGCAGTACTTC.

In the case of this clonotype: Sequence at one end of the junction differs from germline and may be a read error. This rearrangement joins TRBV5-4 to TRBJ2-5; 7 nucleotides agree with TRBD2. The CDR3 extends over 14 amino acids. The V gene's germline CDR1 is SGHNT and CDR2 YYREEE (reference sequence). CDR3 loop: CASSVGLEQETQYF. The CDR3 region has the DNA TGCGCCAGCAGCGTCGGACTAGAGCAAGAGACCCAGTACTTC.

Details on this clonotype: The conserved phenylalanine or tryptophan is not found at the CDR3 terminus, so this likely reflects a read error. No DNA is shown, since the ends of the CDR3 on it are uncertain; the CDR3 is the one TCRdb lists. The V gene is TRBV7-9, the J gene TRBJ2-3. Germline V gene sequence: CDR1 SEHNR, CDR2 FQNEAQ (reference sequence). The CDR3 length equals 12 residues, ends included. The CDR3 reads CASSVGSNAQCV.

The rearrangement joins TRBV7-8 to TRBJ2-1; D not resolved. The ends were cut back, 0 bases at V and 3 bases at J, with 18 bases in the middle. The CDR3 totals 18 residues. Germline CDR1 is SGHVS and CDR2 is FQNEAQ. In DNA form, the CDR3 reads TGTGCCAGCAGCTTAGCGGACCCCCGCGACACCCACTACAATGAGCAGTTCTTC. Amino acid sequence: CASSLADPRDTHYNEQFF.